The rows below give T cell receptor beta chains drawn from one sample of a study of cytomegalovirus exposure and HLA in healthy donors. Produced via immunoSEQ multiplex PCR; TCRdb's table is partial and in-frame only. Here the sample spans about 98,000 clones, roughly 70% being singletons. Sequenced: PBMCs. The receptors were sampled from a male donor in good health and CMV-seronegative. The conserved cysteine and the conserved F or W are not part of the CDR3 here.

V	J	CDR3
TRBV7-9	TRBJ2-7	ASSLSTPSYEQY
TRBV28	TRBJ1-5	ASSLGGFYSNQPQH
TRBV30	TRBJ2-3	AWSITTQTGPDTQY
TRBV10-2	TRBJ1-6	ASSEGGQGATPLH
TRBV19	TRBJ1-4	ASSISGKFATNEKLF
TRBV9	TRBJ2-6	ASSVSPGLAGVGANVLT
TRBV7-3	TRBJ2-3	ASSSGGSGADTQY
TRBV6-1	TRBJ2-7	ASSPGIASSYEQY
TRBV11-1	TRBJ2-5	ASSQTGSGETQY
TRBV7-8	TRBJ1-1	ASSHPGVGTEAS
TRBV6-6	TRBJ2-7	ASSYSDYGSSYEQY
TRBV9	TRBJ1-2	ASSVGTEGGYT